One sample yielded the 9 T cell receptor beta chains listed below, sequenced in a study of cytomegalovirus exposure and HLA in healthy donors. Primers included in the PCR were 60 Vbeta and 13 Jbeta primers. Produced via immunoSEQ multiplex PCR; TCRdb's table is partial and in-frame only. Of 130,000 or so clones in the sample, around 83% were seen once. The sequenced material came from PBMCs. These receptor sequences come from a woman younger than 35 in good health and CMV-seropositive.

The chain joins TRBV5-6 to TRBJ1-1, with D unresolved. Germline V gives CDR1 SGHDT, CDR2 YYEEEE. The V and J ends lost 2 bases and 5 bases respectively, with 13 bases between them. The CDR3 sequence is 14 residues long. CDR3 protein: CASSFGLRWTEAFF. The CDR3 DNA sequence: TGTGCCAGCAGCTTCGGTCTCCGGTGGACTGAAGCTTTCTTT.

This clone was seen a single time. The chain uses TRBV2 and TRBJ2-3; 7 bases are shared with TRBD1. Trimming cost V 6 bases and J 3 bases; bases outside gene matches: 6. This CDR3 is 14 amino acids long. Germline CDR1 and CDR2: SNHLY and FYNNEI. CDR3 nucleotides: TGTGCCAGCAGCCTGACAGGGAGAACAGATACGCAGTATTTT. Its translation: CASSLTGRTDTQYF.

The chain couples TRBV12-5 to TRBJ1-1; possible D gene TRBD1, 6 bases. CDR1 is LGHNT and CDR2 is FRNRAP in the germline V gene. V dropped 2 bases and J dropped 1 base, with 8 bases sitting between them. The CDR3 covers 14 residues. Written as DNA, the CDR3 is TGTGCTAGTGGTTTGCCGACAGGGAACACTGAAGCTTTCTTT. Encoded protein: CASGLPTGNTEAFF.

To note about this clone: The junction differs from germline at one of its ends, possibly a read error. V and J are TRBV7-9 and TRBJ1-4; 7 bases map to TRBD1. CDR1 and CDR2 (germline): SEHNR, FQNEAQ (reference sequence). The CDR3 runs 16 residues. The CDR3 DNA is TGTTCCAGCAGCTTAGGCTCTGGGACAGAAAATGAAAAACTGTTTTTT. Amino acid sequence: CSSSLGSGTENEKLFF.

About this clone itself: This CDR3 is also generated by other DNA sequences in the sample. V gene TRBV7-3 combines with J gene TRBJ2-2; no clear D gene. CDR3 length: 13 residues. The germline V gene encodes CDR1 SGHTA and CDR2 FQGTGA. Trimming cost V 4 bases and J 8 bases, with 11 bases left between them. CDR3 sequence (DNA): TGTGCCAGCAGCTCCCCTTTTCAGGGGGAGCTGTTTTTT. It translates to CASSSPFQGELFF.

This CDR3 is CASGLARGSGYTF. CDR3 in DNA: TGTGCTAGTGGTTTGGCCCGGGGGAGTGGCTACACCTTC. The genes are TRBV12-5 and TRBJ1-2; D might be TRBD1 (5 bases). CDR1 is LGHNT and CDR2 is FRNRAP in the germline V gene. CDR3 length: 13 residues. Trimming took 1 base from V and 7 from J, leaving 10 bases between them.

This rearrangement joins TRBV9 to TRBJ2-3; TRBD1 is a possible D gene (6 bases). CDR1 and CDR2 from the germline V gene are SGDLS and YYNGEE. V lost 3 bases and J lost 0, with 20 bases in between. CDR3 length equals 18 residues. The CDR3 DNA reads TGTGCCAGCAGCGACGGGACAAACCCTCTATATAGCACAGATACGCAGTATTTT. This sequence encodes CASSDGTNPLYSTDTQYF.

This clone came up a few times. V gene TRBV4-1 combines with J gene TRBJ2-3, with 9 positions matching TRBD1. This CDR3 has 17 residues. CDR1 is MGHRA, CDR2 YSYEKL, per germline. The junction had 9 bases not matched to a gene; V was cut back by 0 bases and J by 5 bases. The CDR3 protein is CASSQERGQGFEDTQYF. DNA of the CDR3: TGCGCCAGCAGCCAAGAGAGGGGACAGGGTTTTGAAGATACGCAGTATTTT.

The V gene is TRBV11-2, the J gene TRBJ1-3; 7 positions agree with TRBD1. Per the germline V gene, CDR1 is SGHAT and CDR2 is FQNNGV. This CDR3 comprises 17 residues. After removal of 5 bases from V and 0 bases from J, the junction contained 10 bases not matched to a gene. This CDR3 is CASSTRQGEGSGNTIYF. DNA for the CDR3: TGTGCCAGCAGCACCCGACAGGGTGAGGGCTCTGGAAACACCATATATTTT.